This T cell receptor beta chain was retrieved from a study of glioma-infiltrating T cells after dendritic cell vaccination. Germline V gene lookup returns CDR1 SGHTA and CDR2 FQGNSA. The V end was cut by 5 bases, the J end by 10 bases, with 15 bases between. This CDR3 comprises 13 residues. Libraries were prepared by immunoSEQ multiplex PCR; TCRdb keeps only in-frame clonotypes and omits some of them. Here the sample spans more than 85,000 clones, over 75% being singletons. The rearrangement uses TRBV7-2 and TRBJ1-5; possible D gene TRBD1, 5 bases. The material was blood, obtained before dendritic cell vaccination. The sequence came from a human donor with glioblastoma. The CDR3 reads CASSPDRFHPQHF. In DNA form, the CDR3 reads TGTGCCAGCAGCCCCGACAGATTCCACCCCCAGCATTTT. Variable domain in full (rest from reference TRBV7-2 and TRBJ1-5): GAGVSQSPSNKVTEKGKDVELRCDPISGHTALYWYRQSLGQGLEFLIYFQGNSAPDKSGLPSDRFSAERTGGSVSTLTIQRTQQEDSAVYLCASSPDRFHPQHFGDGTRLSIL.